The text below deals with one T cell receptor (beta chain). The data originate from a study of sequential checkpoint blockade in melanoma. Across the whole study: First-line arms were nivolumab then ipilimumab, or the reverse, randomized 1:1. After both sequences, patients received maintenance nivolumab.

Specified treatment: randomized to nivolumab then ipilimumab (arm A) or the reverse (arm B). PBMC sorting kept live CD3+CD8+ cells without CD19 or CD56. Data came from immunoSEQ multiplex PCR; TCRdb stores just in-frame clones and leaves some out. The sample shows approximately 10,000 clones, about four fifths of them seen only once. The sequence was collected from a human donor with melanoma. The starting material was CD8+ T cells sorted from blood (inferred from file names), obtained from a patient given nivolumab and ipilimumab in sequence.

In DNA form, the CDR3 reads TGTGCCAGCAGCTTATCCGGCTCCTACGAGCAGTACTTC. Translating gives CASSLSGSYEQYF. This rearrangement joins TRBV11-3 to TRBJ2-7, with D unresolved. Germline V lookup: CDR1 SGHNT, CDR2 YENEEA. This CDR3 contains 13 residues. The V and J ends lost 2 bases and 0 bases respectively, with 5 bases between them. Filled out from reference TRBV11-3 and TRBJ2-7, the complete variable domain reads EAGVVQSPRYKIIEKKQPVAFWCNPISGHNTLYWYLQNLGQGPELLIRYENEEAVDDSQLPKDRFSAERLKGVDSTLKIQPAELGDSAVYLCASSLSGSYEQYFGPGTRLTVT.